This T cell receptor (beta chain) stems from a study of Graves' ophthalmopathy and Graves' hyperthyroidism. Study-wide points: Predictions made by the model for ophthalmopathy progression reached approximately 70% sensitivity and approximately 72% specificity.

In the case of this clonotype: Its antigen is as yet unknown.

The J segment lost 1 base and the V segment lost 7 bases, leaving 9 bases of the junction unmatched. Germline V gives CDR1 SGHAT, CDR2 FQDESV (reference sequence). The length of the CDR3 is 17 residues. Ophthalmopathy absent within 18 months of follow-up marked hyperthyroidism as stable. Aged 18 to 65, hyperthyroidism patients had new diagnoses of under 2 months' duration. Exclusion covered patients with other autoimmune diseases or uncontrolled infections (as well as pregnancy or lactation). Amplified material comprised TCR beta CDR3 regions derived from RNA transcripts. HTBI primers were used in a first-round RT-PCR, which preceded a second-round multiplex PCR. TCRdb ran MiXCR on the multiplex PCR reads and lists one entry per CDR3 protein. Of about 620,000 distinct CDR3 sequences in the sample, approximately 22% are singletons; the top ten hold approximately 6.9%.

The chain employs TRBV11-1 and TRBJ2-6; 8 bases map to TRBD1. This TCR came from a woman aged 18-30 years with stable Graves' hyperthyroidism. Some clones in this sample may be carry-over from other donors' samples. Material for sequencing was peripheral blood. The CDR3 reads CASTYGQGSSGANVLTF. The CDR3 coding sequence is TGTGCCAGCACCTATGGACAGGGATCGTCTGGGGCCAACGTCCTGACTTTC.